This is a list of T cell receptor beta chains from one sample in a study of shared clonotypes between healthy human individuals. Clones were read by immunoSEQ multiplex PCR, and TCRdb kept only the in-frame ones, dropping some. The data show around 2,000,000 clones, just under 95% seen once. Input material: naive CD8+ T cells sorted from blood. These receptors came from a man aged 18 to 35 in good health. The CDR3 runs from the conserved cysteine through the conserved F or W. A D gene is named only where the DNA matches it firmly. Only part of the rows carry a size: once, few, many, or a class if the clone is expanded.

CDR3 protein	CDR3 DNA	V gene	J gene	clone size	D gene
CASGPLRGVVGGNQPQHF	TGTGCTAGTGGTCCCCTCCGCGGGGTGGTCGGGGGCAATCAGCCCCAGCATTTT	TRBV12-5	TRBJ1-5	.	.
CASSHRDYPNNEQFF	TGTGCCAGCAGCCACCGGGACTACCCTAACAATGAGCAGTTCTTC	TRBV7-9	TRBJ2-1	.	TRBD2
CAAAPKGQNYEQYF	TGTGCAGCAGCCCCAAAAGGACAAAACTACGAGCAGTACTTC	TRBV11-2	TRBJ2-7	.	.
CASSIGQGRWDQPQHF	TGTGCCAGTAGTATCGGGCAGGGGAGGTGGGATCAGCCCCAGCATTTT	TRBV19	TRBJ1-5	.	.
CASSLGPGTLYTAGELFF	TGTGCCAGCAGCTTAGGGCCAGGGACCCTTTATACAGCCGGGGAGCTGTTTTTT	TRBV7-6	TRBJ2-2	.	.
CASSLDGSSYEQYF	TGTGCCAGCAGCCTGGACGGTAGCTCCTACGAGCAGTACTTC	TRBV5-5	TRBJ2-7	.	.
CASSLFQGASHEQYF	TGTGCCAGCAGCTTGTTCCAGGGGGCGAGTCACGAGCAGTACTTC	TRBV5-5	TRBJ2-7	.	TRBD1
CASSSWETGSADTQYF	TGTGCCAGCAGTTCATGGGAGACAGGGTCGGCAGATACGCAGTATTTT	TRBV27	TRBJ2-3	.	TRBD1
CASTPGLATTGELFF	TGTGCCAGCACCCCAGGACTAGCAACCACCGGGGAGCTGTTTTTT	TRBV7-9	TRBJ2-2	.	TRBD2
CASSVTGTAIYEQYF	TGTGCCAGCAGCGTCACCGGGACAGCTATCTACGAGCAGTACTTC	TRBV9	TRBJ2-7	.	TRBD1
CASSYSGPAGELFF	TGTGCCAGCAGTTACTCAGGTCCGGCCGGGGAGCTGTTTTTT	TRBV6-6	TRBJ2-2	.	.
CASIPREPDTQYF	TGTGCCAGCATTCCCAGGGAACCAGATACGCAGTATTTT	TRBV7-2	TRBJ2-3	.	.
CASSTRQGSYEQYF	TGCGCCAGCAGCACCAGACAAGGCTCCTACGAGCAGTACTTC	TRBV5-1	TRBJ2-7	once	.
CSAKQGRGYTF	TGCAGTGCTAAGCAGGGGCGAGGCTACACCTTC	TRBV20-1	TRBJ1-2	.	.
CASSWQGHGYTF	TGTGCCAGCAGTTGGCAGGGTCATGGCTACACCTTC	TRBV6-5	TRBJ1-2	.	.
CASSPLAGSPQETQYF	TGTGCCAGCAGTCCATTAGCAGGGTCGCCCCAAGAGACCCAGTACTTC	TRBV27	TRBJ2-5	.	.
CASSSDSGLAGARETQYF	TGTGCCAGCAGTTCAGACTCCGGACTAGCGGGGGCCCGTGAGACCCAGTACTTC	TRBV27	TRBJ2-5	.	TRBD2
CASSLGGPVEAFF	TGTGCCAGCAGCTTAGGCGGCCCGGTGGAAGCTTTCTTT	TRBV7-9	TRBJ1-1	.	.
CASSSYYRAETQYF	TGTGCCAGCAGCTCATATTACAGGGCGGAGACCCAGTACTTC	TRBV13	TRBJ2-5	once	.
CASSSSPNQPQHF	TGTGCCAGCAGCTCCAGTCCCAATCAGCCCCAGCATTTT	TRBV5-6	TRBJ1-5	.	.
CATSGGRINQPQHF	TGTGCCACCAGCGGGGGCCGGATCAATCAGCCCCAGCATTTT	TRBV15	TRBJ1-5	once	.
CSVLRLADYNEQFF	TGCAGCGTTCTCCGGCTAGCGGACTACAATGAGCAGTTCTTC	TRBV29-1	TRBJ2-1	.	TRBD2
CASSVLRTGMNTEAFF	TGTGCCAGCAGCGTATTGAGGACAGGAATGAACACTGAAGCTTTCTTT	TRBV7-2	TRBJ1-1	.	TRBD1
CASSFFAGTDTQYF	TGTGCCAGCAGCTTTTTCGCGGGCACAGATACGCAGTATTTT	TRBV7-2	TRBJ2-3	once	.
CASSLNFGQDSYEQYF	TGTGCCAGCAGTTTAAATTTTGGACAAGACTCCTACGAGCAGTACTTC	TRBV28	TRBJ2-7	.	.
CASSFTGTGSEQYF	TGTGCCAGCAGTTTCACCGGGACAGGGAGCGAGCAGTACTTC	TRBV27	TRBJ2-7	.	TRBD1
CASSTGTRDNEAFF	TGTGCCAGTAGCACCGGGACACGCGATAATGAAGCTTTCTTT	TRBV19	TRBJ1-1	.	.
CASSWGQGDEQFF	TGTGCCAGCAGCTGGGGACAGGGGGATGAGCAGTTCTTC	TRBV5-6	TRBJ2-1	.	TRBD1
CASSSVGNRATNEKLFF	TGTGCCAGCAGTTCGGTTGGAAACAGGGCAACTAATGAAAAACTGTTTTTT	TRBV27	TRBJ1-4	.	.
CASSLTPDGSSTIYF	TGTGCCAGCAGTTTAACCCCGGACGGCTCATCCACCATATATTTT	TRBV27	TRBJ1-3	.	.
CASSLETAYEQYF	TGTGCCAGCAGCTTGGAAACAGCCTACGAGCAGTACTTC	TRBV5-4	TRBJ2-7	.	.
CAWSVPLQTLTNEKLFF	TGTGCCTGGAGTGTACCTCTGCAGACCTTAACTAATGAAAAACTGTTTTTT	TRBV30	TRBJ1-4	.	.
CAQQDRGESSYNEQFF	TGTGCCCAGCAAGACCGGGGGGAGAGCTCCTACAATGAGCAGTTCTTC	TRBV2	TRBJ2-1	once	TRBD2
CASRSREYGYTF	TGTGCCAGTAGGAGCAGGGAGTATGGCTACACCTTC	TRBV19	TRBJ1-2	.	.
CASSLGTGNQPQHF	TGTGCCAGCAGTTTAGGAACAGGCAATCAGCCCCAGCATTTT	TRBV28	TRBJ1-5	.	.
CAPGGWDTEAFF	TGTGCCCCGGGGGGTTGGGACACTGAAGCTTTCTTT	TRBV7-9	TRBJ1-1	.	.
CASSLEGFDLDEQYF	TGCGCCAGCAGCTTGGAGGGCTTCGATTTGGACGAGCAGTACTTC	TRBV5-1	TRBJ2-7	.	.
CASSEVRSHNEQFF	TGTGCCAGCAGTGAGGTCAGAAGCCACAATGAGCAGTTCTTC	TRBV2	TRBJ2-1	once	.
CASSIGGANSPLHF	TGTGCCAGTAGTATCGGGGGGGCCAATTCACCCCTCCACTTT	TRBV19	TRBJ1-6	.	.
CASGWDSQETQYF	TGTGCCAGCGGTTGGGACAGCCAAGAGACCCAGTACTTC	TRBV7-9	TRBJ2-5	.	TRBD1
CASSPGTSGTDTQYF	TGTGCCAGCAGCCCAGGGACTAGCGGCACAGATACGCAGTATTTT	TRBV7-8	TRBJ2-3	.	TRBD2
CASRLGIEPTSGAPYEQYF	TGTGCAAGTCGCTTAGGGATCGAACCCACTAGCGGGGCTCCCTACGAGCAGTACTTC	TRBV12-2	TRBJ2-7	.	.
CASSHGTGHTEAFF	TGTGCCAGTAGCCACGGGACAGGGCACACTGAAGCTTTCTTT	TRBV19	TRBJ1-1	.	TRBD1
CASSLKAGDRSETQYF	TGTGCCAGCAGCTTAAAGGCAGGGGATCGGTCAGAGACCCAGTACTTC	TRBV7-8	TRBJ2-5	.	.
CASSSQGRGYGYTF	TGTGCCAGCAGTTCCCAGGGGCGCGGCTATGGCTACACCTTC	TRBV6-5	TRBJ1-2	.	.
CASSVGGLSQPQHF	TGTGCCAGCAGCGTAGGTGGGTTAAGTCAGCCCCAGCATTTT	TRBV9	TRBJ1-5	.	.
CASLDRDSNTGELFF	TGTGCCAGCCTGGACAGGGACTCGAACACCGGGGAGCTGTTTTTT	TRBV6-1	TRBJ2-2	few	TRBD1
CASSAGPGRRSYEQYF	TGTGCCAGCAGCGCCGGGCCCGGGAGACGGTCCTACGAGCAGTACTTC	TRBV7-2	TRBJ2-7	.	.
CASDSGTEATEAFF	TGTGCCAGCGACTCCGGGACAGAGGCCACTGAAGCTTTCTTT	TRBV2	TRBJ1-1	once	TRBD1
CASSQEPGGQGDYGYTF	TGCGCCAGCAGCCAAGAACCGGGGGGACAGGGTGACTATGGCTACACCTTC	TRBV4-1	TRBJ1-2	.	TRBD1
CASSPEGALQETQYF	TGTGCCAGCAGTCCAGAAGGCGCACTGCAAGAGACCCAGTACTTC	TRBV6-5	TRBJ2-5	once	.
CASSLRGPYEQYF	TGTGCCAGCAGCTTGCGGGGGCCCTACGAGCAGTACTTC	TRBV11-2	TRBJ2-7	once	.
CASSLREEYSDEQFF	TGTGCCAGCAGCTTGCGGGAGGAATATTCCGATGAGCAGTTCTTC	TRBV5-6	TRBJ2-1	.	TRBD2
CASRPLAGGHDEQYF	TGTGCCAGCAGACCACTAGCGGGGGGCCACGACGAGCAGTACTTC	TRBV6-5	TRBJ2-7	.	TRBD2
CASSWGQGIGDGTEAFF	TGTGCCAGCAGCTGGGGACAGGGGATAGGGGATGGCACTGAAGCTTTCTTT	TRBV11-2	TRBJ1-1	.	TRBD1
CAISGRTGDDTQYF	TGTGCCATCAGTGGCCGGACAGGAGATGATACGCAGTATTTT	TRBV10-3	TRBJ2-3	.	TRBD1
CASSLEGQGARGYTF	TGCGCCAGCAGCTTGGAAGGACAGGGGGCGCGTGGCTACACCTTC	TRBV5-1	TRBJ1-2	.	TRBD1
CASSSRAGLDTGELFF	TGTGCCAGCAGCTCCCGAGCGGGTTTGGACACCGGGGAGCTGTTTTTT	TRBV11-3	TRBJ2-2	.	.
CASSVYDRGRTSGSFSAGELFF	TGTGCCAGCAGCGTCTACGACAGGGGGCGGACTAGCGGGAGTTTTAGCGCCGGGGAGCTGTTTTTT	TRBV9	TRBJ2-2	.	TRBD2